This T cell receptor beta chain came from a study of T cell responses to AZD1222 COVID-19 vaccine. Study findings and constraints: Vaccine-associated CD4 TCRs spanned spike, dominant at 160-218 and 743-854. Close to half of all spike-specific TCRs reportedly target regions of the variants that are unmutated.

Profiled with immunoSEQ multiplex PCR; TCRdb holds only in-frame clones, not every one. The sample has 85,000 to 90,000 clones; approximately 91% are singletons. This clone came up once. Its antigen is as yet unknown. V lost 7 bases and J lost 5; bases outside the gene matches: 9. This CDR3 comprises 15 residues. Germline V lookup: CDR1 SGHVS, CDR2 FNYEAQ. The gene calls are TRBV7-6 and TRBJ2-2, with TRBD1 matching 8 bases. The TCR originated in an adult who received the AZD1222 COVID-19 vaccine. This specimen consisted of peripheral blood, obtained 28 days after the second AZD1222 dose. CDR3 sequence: CASTQDRGWTGELFF. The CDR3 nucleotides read TGTGCCAGCACCCAAGACAGGGGCTGGACCGGGGAGCTGTTTTTT.